These 26 T cell receptor beta chains originate from one sample sequenced in a study of cytomegalovirus exposure and HLA in healthy donors. PCR used 60 Vbeta primers and 13 Jbeta primers. Generated by immunoSEQ multiplex PCR, the TCRdb table keeps only in-frame clones and is missing some. This sample has about 97,000 clones, with approximately 9% found just once. Sample: PBMCs. The receptors shown here come from a man aged 45-60 years in good health and CMV-seropositive.

This clone was seen a few times. V is TRBV11-2 and J is TRBJ1-2; perhaps TRBD1 as D (5 bases). With 7 bases removed from V and 4 bases from J, the gap between germline ends came to 19 bases. Germline lookup yields CDR1 SGHAT and CDR2 FQNNGV. CDR3 size: 15 residues. CDR3 amino acids: CASNLIGGVAYGYTF. As DNA, the CDR3 is TGTGCCAGCAACCTAATCGGGGGGGTGGCCTATGGCTACACCTTC.

This clone was detected only a few times. The gene calls are TRBV28 and TRBJ2-7; TRBD2 matches at 14 bases. The CDR3 is 18 residues long. CDR1 and CDR2 (germline): MDHEN, SYDVKM. Trimming took 3 bases from V and 2 from J; bases not matched to a gene: 9. The CDR3 reads CASSLGRTSGRMAYEQYF. DNA of the CDR3: TGTGCCAGCAGTTTGGGCCGGACTAGCGGGAGGATGGCCTACGAGCAGTACTTC.

This clone was counted a few times. This chain joins TRBV11-3 and TRBJ2-2; 7 nucleotides agree with TRBD2. Germline V gives CDR1 SGHNT, CDR2 YENEEA. CDR3 length equals 16 residues. Trimming at V came to 1 base and at J to 7 bases, leaving 9 bases not matched to a gene. CDR3 coding DNA: TGTGCCAGCAGCTTAGTATCGCGGACTAGAGGCGGGGAGCTGTTTTTT. Encoded protein: CASSLVSRTRGGELFF. Using reference TRBV11-3 and TRBJ2-2 for the parts outside the CDR3, the full variable domain is EAGVVQSPRYKIIEKKQPVAFWCNPISGHNTLYWYLQNLGQGPELLIRYENEEAVDDSQLPKDRFSAERLKGVDSTLKIQPAELGDSAVYLCASSLVSRTRGGELFFGEGSRLTVL.

This clone was observed a handful of times. The chain links TRBV11-2 to TRBJ2-2, with D tentatively TRBD2 (6 bases). Trimming left V 5 bases short and J 0 bases short, with 10 bases between. Germline V gene data show CDR1 as SGHAT and CDR2 as FQNNGV. This CDR3 has 15 amino acids. The CDR3 is CASSPRDSNTGELFF. CDR3 DNA sequence: TGTGCCAGCAGCCCTCGGGACTCGAACACCGGGGAGCTGTTTTTT. The whole variable domain, filled in from reference TRBV11-2 and TRBJ2-2, reads EAGVAQSPRYKIIEKRQSVAFWCNPISGHATLYWYQQILGQGPKLLIQFQNNGVVDDSQLPKDRFSAERLKGVDSTLKIQPAKLEDSAVYLCASSPRDSNTGELFFGEGSRLTVL.

CDR3 amino acids: CATSRDQDWGRYYGYTF. The CDR3 DNA follows: TGTGCCACCAGCAGAGACCAGGACTGGGGGCGCTACTATGGCTACACCTTC. The J gene is TRBJ1-2, the V gene TRBV15; TRBD1 might be the D (6 bases). The germline V gene encodes CDR1 LNHNV and CDR2 YYDKDF (reference sequence). V gave up 0 bases and J gave up 3 bases, with 17 bases separating them. The CDR3 is 17 amino acids.

The chain couples TRBV6-6 to TRBJ2-7; TRBD2 might be the D (6 bases). V was cut by 4 bases and J by 2 bases, with 12 bases left in between. Looked up from germline, CDR1 is MNHNY and CDR2 is SVGAGI (reference sequence). CDR3 length: 14 amino acids. CDR3: CASSSGTRPYEQYF. As DNA, the CDR3 is TGTGCCAGCAGTTCCGGGACTCGCCCCTACGAGCAGTACTTC.

V and J are TRBV7-2 and TRBJ2-3; 8 bases map to TRBD2. The germline CDR1 and CDR2 sequences are SGHTA and FQGNSA. CDR3 length: 15 amino acids. Unmatched junction bases numbered 8, after V lost 5 bases and J lost 4 bases. CDR3: CASSPIAGRPDTQYF. As DNA, the CDR3 is TGTGCCAGCAGCCCCATAGCGGGACGCCCAGATACGCAGTATTTT. Full variable domain (outside the CDR3, taken from reference TRBV7-2 and TRBJ2-3): GAGVSQSPSNKVTEKGKDVELRCDPISGHTALYWYRQSLGQGLEFLIYFQGNSAPDKSGLPSDRFSAERTGGSVSTLTIQRTQQEDSAVYLCASSPIAGRPDTQYFGPGTRLTVL.

The rearrangement links TRBV5-1 to TRBJ2-1, with D tentatively TRBD2 (7 bases). Germline V gene sequence: CDR1 SGHRS, CDR2 YFSETQ. Trimming pared 1 base from V and 3 bases from J, leaving 17 bases between. CDR3 length: 17 amino acids. The CDR3 sequence: CASSLSRGAQGYNEQFF. In DNA, the CDR3 is TGCGCCAGCAGCTTGAGCCGGGGGGCCCAGGGCTACAATGAGCAGTTCTTC.

A note on this clone: Without the conserved terminal phenylalanine or tryptophan, this CDR3 likely stems from a read error. The V call is TRBV7-4, the J call TRBJ2-4, with D uncertain. CDR3 length equals 14 residues. The V end was cut by 7 bases, the J end by 2 bases, with 12 bases between. Germline CDR1 and CDR2: SGHVT and SQSDAQ. The CDR3 nucleotides are TGTGCCAGCACCTTTAATGCCCCCAAAAACATTCAGTACCTC. Protein sequence: CASTFNAPKNIQYL.

This clone has only a few counts. The chain combines TRBV6-1 with TRBJ2-7; 7 bases map to TRBD1. Germline V gene lookup returns CDR1 MNHNS and CDR2 SASEGT. This CDR3 contains 13 residues. The trim removed 8 bases at V and 5 bases at J, leaving 9 bases unmatched. CDR3 sequence (DNA): TGTGCCAGCGCCGACAGGGCAGCCCACGAGCAGTACTTC. Residues: CASADRAAHEQYF.

This clone was observed a handful of times. The rearrangement uses TRBV18 and TRBJ2-5, with TRBD2 matching 12 bases. This CDR3 comprises 17 residues. Trimming removed 3 bases from V and 0 bases from J; junction bases left unmatched: 5. Germline assignment: CDR1 KGHSH and CDR2 LQKENI. Here the CDR3 reads CASSPRTSGKYQETQYF. CDR3 sequence (DNA): TGTGCCAGCTCACCGAGGACTAGCGGGAAGTACCAAGAGACCCAGTACTTC.

The chain is built from TRBV5-4 and TRBJ2-2, with 11 bases matching TRBD1. The germline V gene has CDR1 SGHNT and CDR2 YYREEE (reference sequence). Trimming removed 0 bases from V and 4 bases from J; junction bases left unmatched: 2. This CDR3 has 16 residues. CDR3 loop: CASSLDGTGGTGELFF. DNA of the CDR3: TGTGCCAGCAGCTTGGATGGGACAGGGGGCACCGGGGAGCTGTTTTTT.

This sequence joins TRBV18 and TRBJ1-5; D unclear. This CDR3 has 14 residues. Germline V lookup: CDR1 KGHSH, CDR2 LQKENI. The ends were cut back, 1 base at V and 0 bases at J, with 4 bases in the middle. The DNA of the CDR3 is TGTGCCAGCTCACCACGAGGTAGCAATCAGCCCCAGCATTTT. It yields the protein CASSPRGSNQPQHF.

This clone has a handful of counts. The chain couples TRBV23-1 to TRBJ1-2, with 8 bases fitting TRBD1. TRBV23-1 is filed as an ORF, its function uncertain. J gave up 9 bases and V 6 bases, and 12 bases lay outside the gene matches. The CDR3 sequence is 14 residues long. CDR3 sequence (DNA): TGCGCCAGCAGCCAGGGGGACAGGATAAGACGCTACACCTTC. It encodes CASSQGDRIRRYTF.

This chain connects TRBV19 to TRBJ1-4; possible D gene TRBD1, 6 bases. Germline-derived CDR1 and CDR2 are LNHDA and SQIVND (reference sequence). CDR3 length equals 13 residues. Trimming cost V 6 bases and J 9 bases, with 14 bases left between them. DNA of the CDR3: TGTGCCAGTAGAGGATCGGACAGACAAAAACTGTTTTTT. Protein sequence: CASRGSDRQKLFF.

The gene calls are TRBV29-1 and TRBJ2-5, with 7 nucleotides matching TRBD1. The CDR3 sequence is 13 residues long. Germline assignment: CDR1 SQVTM and CDR2 ANQGSEA. The CDR3 spells CSVGQRGRETQYF. The CDR3 DNA is TGCAGTGTGGGACAGAGAGGGCGGGAGACCCAGTACTTC.

This clone was counted a few times. The chain combines TRBV5-1 with TRBJ1-1; D call uncertain. V was clipped by 0 bases and J by 2 bases, with 11 bases between them. The germline gives CDR1 SGHRS, CDR2 YFSETQ. The CDR3 spans 15 residues. The CDR3 sequence is CASSLGQRKNTEAFF. CDR3 sequence (DNA): TGCGCCAGCAGCTTGGGTCAGAGGAAAAACACTGAAGCTTTCTTT.

This clone has a count of ten or more. The rearrangement uses TRBV6-1 and TRBJ2-1; no reliable D call. This CDR3 region has 10 residues. The germline V gene has CDR1 MNHNS and CDR2 SASEGT. The ends were cut back, 2 bases at V and 12 bases at J, with 5 bases in the middle. CDR3 bases: TGTGCCAGCAGTGAAAACGGGCAGTTCTTC. This codes for CASSENGQFF.

The chain employs TRBV28 and TRBJ1-4, with 7 bases fitting TRBD1. The CDR3 has 14 residues. With V trimmed by 3 bases and J by 8 bases, 6 bases remained unmatched. CDR1 and CDR2 from the germline V gene are MDHEN and SYDVKM. The CDR3 here is CASSFRTGWEKLFF. The DNA of the CDR3 is TGTGCCAGCAGTTTCCGGACAGGTTGGGAAAAACTGTTTTTT. The full variable domain, in which reference TRBV28 and TRBJ1-4 provide the parts outside the CDR3, is DVKVTQSSRYLVKRTGEKVFLECVQDMDHENMFWYRQDPGLGLRLIYFSYDVKMKEKGDIPEGYSVSREKKERFSLILESASTNQTSMYLCASSFRTGWEKLFFGSGTQLSVL.

Of note for this clone: Germline and junction disagree at one end, which may indicate a read error. This chain uses TRBV10-3 with TRBJ2-5, with 16 bases that match TRBD2. The CDR3 contains 16 residues. Looked up from germline, CDR1 is ENHRY and CDR2 is SYGVKD. The CDR3 sequence: CAISPGLAGGKEAQYF. In nucleotides, the CDR3 is TGTGCCATTTCTCCGGGACTAGCGGGAGGGAAAGAGGCCCAGTACTTC.

This clone turned up a few times. This chain uses TRBV5-4 with TRBJ2-5, with D possibly TRBD1 on 6 matching bases. With 4 bases removed from V and 5 bases from J, the gap between germline ends came to 12 bases. The CDR3 has 13 residues. Germline CDR1 is SGHNT and CDR2 is YYREEE (reference sequence). CDR3 sequence reads: CASSLGRGETQYF. The CDR3, as DNA: TGTGCCAGCAGCCTGGGTAGGGGGGAGACCCAGTACTTC.

The chain combines TRBV2 with TRBJ1-1, with TRBD1 identical over 8 bases. The CDR3 covers 15 residues. In germline, CDR1 is SNHLY, CDR2 FYNNEI. V lost 2 bases to trimming and J lost 0 bases; unmatched junction nucleotides: 2. CDR3: CASSERTGMNTEAFF. In DNA form, the CDR3 reads TGTGCCAGCAGTGAAAGGACAGGGATGAACACTGAAGCTTTCTTT.

This chain uses TRBV15 with TRBJ1-3, with D unclear. V was cut by 0 bases and J by 4 bases, with 16 bases left in between. CDR3 length: 17 amino acids. Germline CDR1 LNHNV, CDR2 YYDKDF (reference sequence). CDR3 DNA sequence: TGTGCCACCAGCAGAGATCTAGTCACGGCCGTGGGAAACACCATATATTTT. Amino acid sequence: CATSRDLVTAVGNTIYF.

The V gene is TRBV7-2, the J gene TRBJ2-1; D unresolved. The germline V gene encodes CDR1 SGHTA and CDR2 FQGNSA. V lost 4 bases and J 2 bases, leaving 6 bases between the germline ends. This CDR3 has 13 residues. CDR3 DNA sequence: TGTGCCAGCAGCTCAAACACCTACAATGAGCAGTTCTTC. Translating gives CASSSNTYNEQFF.

This clone was seen a handful of times. This chain uses TRBV28 with TRBJ2-7, with D possibly matching TRBD2 (5 bases). Trimming shortened V by 5 bases and J by 3 bases, and 14 bases separated the two germline ends. Per germline, CDR1 MDHEN and CDR2 SYDVKM. The CDR3 is 14 residues long. The CDR3 sequence is CASSPDWNFYEQYF. CDR3 nucleotide sequence: TGTGCCAGCAGTCCGGACTGGAATTTCTACGAGCAGTACTTC. Full variable domain (remainder filled in from reference TRBV28 and TRBJ2-7): DVKVTQSSRYLVKRTGEKVFLECVQDMDHENMFWYRQDPGLGLRLIYFSYDVKMKEKGDIPEGYSVSREKKERFSLILESASTNQTSMYLCASSPDWNFYEQYFGPGTRLTVT.

This clone has a handful of counts. This chain links TRBV6-6 with TRBJ1-5, with D possibly being TRBD1 (6 bases). Germline V gene data show CDR1 as MNHNY and CDR2 as SVGAGI (reference sequence). The CDR3 runs 16 residues. Trimming stripped 6 bases from V and 1 base from J, with 16 bases between. This CDR3 reads CASSHPGASSNQPQHF. In DNA form, the CDR3 reads TGTGCCAGCAGCCACCCAGGGGCCTCGAGCAATCAGCCCCAGCATTTT.